The source of this T cell receptor beta chain is a study of T-cell reconstitution after alpha-beta-depleted transplantation in children (dated by TCRdb to the mid-2010s). As for the study more broadly: Using TCR repertoire profiling, the study quantitatively followed how T-cell immune reconstitution unfolded in children after TCRalphabeta/CD19-depleted allogeneic hematopoietic cell transplantation.

This clonotype has at least ten counts. Its antigen is currently not known. Base quality data are lacking; no much larger clone is found one base away. Library preparation used PCR. The sample was run on an Illumina HiSeq 2500. TCR libraries were prepared with molecular barcoding, using unique molecular identifiers to normalize TCRbeta repertoire quantification. TCRdb itself trimmed the public reads at Q25 with fastp, ran MiXCR and retained productive beta chains. Under each unique CDR3 protein, matching rows form one entry showing the most common genes and DNA. The sample data list some 640,000 distinct CDR3 sequences, and roughly 17% of these were observed just once. Approximately 1% of the sample belongs to the ten largest clones. CDR1 is given as DFQATT and CDR2 as SNEGSKA, both from the germline V gene (reference sequence). CDR3 length: 14 amino acids, cysteine to phenylalanine. Kept here is only the CDR3 DNA, which spans 42 bases and is read in frame from base 1. Trimming accounts for 6 bases at V and 0 bases at J, while the number of junction bases matched to no gene is 6.

This receptor was obtained from a human donor who donated a stem cell graft to a child with acute myeloid leukemia. This specimen was PBMCs from the stem cell graft donor, taken from the stem cell graft. The chain was built from TRBV20-1 and TRBJ2-3; TRBD2 lines up with 7 middle nucleotides. The DNA is as follows: TGCAGTGCGCCCCCAGCGGGGAGCACAGATACGCAGTATTTT. Protein translation: CSAPPAGSTDTQYF.